This T cell receptor (beta chain) was documented in a study of blood T cell repertoires in COVID-19. Study-wide background: The United States, Italy and Spain provided the acute and convalescent COVID-19 samples.

Libraries were prepared by immunoSEQ multiplex PCR; TCRdb keeps only in-frame clonotypes and omits some of them. The sample records around 250,000 clones, approximately 90% being singletons. Germline V lookup: CDR1 MGHRA, CDR2 YSYEKL. The CDR3 is 15 residues long. The V gene end was trimmed by 1 base and the J gene end by 5 bases; junction bases not matched to a gene: 3. Participant-reported clinical history was the basis for cohort assignment. The V and J genes are TRBV4-1 and TRBJ2-1; 9 bases align to TRBD2. The clonotype was recovered from a young woman with acute COVID-19. Sample: PBMCs or T cells enriched from blood (not recorded which). The DNA of the CDR3 is TGCGCCAGCAGCCAAGTTGCGGGAGGGCACAATGAGCAGTTCTTC. Encoded protein: CASSQVAGGHNEQFF.